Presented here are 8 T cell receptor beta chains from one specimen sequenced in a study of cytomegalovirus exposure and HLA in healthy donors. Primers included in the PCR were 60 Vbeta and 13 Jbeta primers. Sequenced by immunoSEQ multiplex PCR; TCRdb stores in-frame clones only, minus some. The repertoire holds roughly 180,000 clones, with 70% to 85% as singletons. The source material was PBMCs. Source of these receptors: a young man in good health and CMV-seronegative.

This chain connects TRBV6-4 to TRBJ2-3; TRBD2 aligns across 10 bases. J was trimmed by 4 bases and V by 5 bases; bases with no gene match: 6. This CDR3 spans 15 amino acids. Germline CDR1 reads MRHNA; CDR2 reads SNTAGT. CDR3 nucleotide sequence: TGTGCCAGCAGTAAGATAGCGGGGGGAGCAGATACGCAGTATTTT. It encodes CASSKIAGGADTQYF.

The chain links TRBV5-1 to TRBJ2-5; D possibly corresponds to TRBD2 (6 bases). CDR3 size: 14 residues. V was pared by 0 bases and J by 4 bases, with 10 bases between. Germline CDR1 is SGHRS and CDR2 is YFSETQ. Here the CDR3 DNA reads TGCGCCAGCAGCTTGGAGGTGGGAGGAGAGACCCAGTACTTC. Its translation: CASSLEVGGETQYF.

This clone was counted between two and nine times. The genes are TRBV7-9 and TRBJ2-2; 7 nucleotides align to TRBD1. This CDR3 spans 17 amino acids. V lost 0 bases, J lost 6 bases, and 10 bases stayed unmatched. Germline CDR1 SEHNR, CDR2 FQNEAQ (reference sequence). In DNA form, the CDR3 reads TGTGCCAGCAGCTTAGCGGGTGGGGACAGCTTGTCCGGGGAGCTGTTTTTT. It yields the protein CASSLAGGDSLSGELFF.

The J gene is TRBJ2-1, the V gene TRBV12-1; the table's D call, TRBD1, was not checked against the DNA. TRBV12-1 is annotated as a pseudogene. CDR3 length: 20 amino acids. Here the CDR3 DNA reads TGTGCCAGCAGCCAACCAAGGACAGGGAAGAAAAAGAATAAGACCGATGAGCAGTTCTTC. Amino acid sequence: CASSQPRTGKKKNKTDEQFF.

CDR3 sequence reads: CASSQVAGEGPTDTQYF. The CDR3 DNA reads TGCGCCAGCAGCCAAGTGGCGGGGGAGGGGCCCACAGATACGCAGTATTTT. This chain links TRBV4-1 with TRBJ2-3; 7 bases fit TRBD2. V shed 1 base, J shed 2 bases, and the junction held 9 bases outside the gene matches. Germline CDR1 is MGHRA and CDR2 is YSYEKL. This CDR3 contains 17 residues.

The DNA for the CDR3 is TGTGCCAGTAGTATCGTCCAGGGGGTCTACCGACAGCCCCAGCATTTT. Its translation is CASSIVQGVYRQPQHF. The chain combines TRBV19 with TRBJ1-5, with 7 bases matching TRBD1. Trimming cost V 3 bases and J 7 bases; bases outside gene matches: 12. The germline CDR1 and CDR2 sequences are LNHDA and SQIVND (reference sequence). The CDR3 runs 16 residues.

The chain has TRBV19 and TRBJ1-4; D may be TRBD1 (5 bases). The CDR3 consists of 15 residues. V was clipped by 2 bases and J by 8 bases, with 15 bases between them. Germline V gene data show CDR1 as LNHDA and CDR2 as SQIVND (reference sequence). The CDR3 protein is CASSIRWQGSEKLFF. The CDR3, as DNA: TGTGCCAGTAGTATACGGTGGCAGGGATCCGAAAAACTGTTTTTT.

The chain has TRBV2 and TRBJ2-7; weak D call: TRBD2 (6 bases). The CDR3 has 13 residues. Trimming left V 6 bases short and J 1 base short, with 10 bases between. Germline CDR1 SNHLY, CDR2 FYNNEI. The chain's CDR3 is CASRRETSYEQYF. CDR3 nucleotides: TGTGCCAGCAGGCGGGAAACATCCTACGAGCAGTACTTC.